The text below deals with one T cell receptor beta chain. The data are from a study of blood T cell repertoires in COVID-19. Study in general: COVID-19 samples from acute and convalescent phases originated in the United States, Italy and Spain. In each case, the material was cDNA or gDNA derived from T cells, B-cell-depleted T cells, or PBMCs.

This CDR3 has 13 amino acids. V shed 1 base and J shed 10 bases, with 11 bases lying between them. Looked up from germline, CDR1 is SGHTA and CDR2 is FQGTGA. Original handling: Estimation of nucleated cell counts was performed using reference gene primer amplification. Sequencing used immunoSEQ multiplex PCR; TCRdb keeps in-frame clones, though not all of them. V, J and clone size are taken as reported in that table, and D and trimming were inferred from the DNA itself. This table has some 14,000 clones, about three quarters appearing once. The TCR originated in a man aged 65-85 years with acute or convalescent COVID-19. This rearrangement joins TRBV7-3 to TRBJ2-1; possibly TRBD2 for D (6 bases). Sequenced: peripheral blood. CDR3 bases: TGTGCCAGCAGCTTAATTCCTGCGGGAGAGCAGTTCTTC. This gives the protein CASSLIPAGEQFF.